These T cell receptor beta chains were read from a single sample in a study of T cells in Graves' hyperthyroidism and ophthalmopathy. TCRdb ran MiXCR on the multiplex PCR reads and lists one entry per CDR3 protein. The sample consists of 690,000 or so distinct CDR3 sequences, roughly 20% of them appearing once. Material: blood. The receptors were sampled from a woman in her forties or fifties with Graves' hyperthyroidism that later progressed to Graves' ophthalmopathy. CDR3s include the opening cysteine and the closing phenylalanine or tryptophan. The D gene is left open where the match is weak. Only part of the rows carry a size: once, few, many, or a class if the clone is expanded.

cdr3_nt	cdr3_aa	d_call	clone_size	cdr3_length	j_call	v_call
TGCAGCGTTCGGACAGGGGGCTACAATGAGCAGTTCTTC	CSVRTGGYNEQFF	TRBD1	many	13	TRBJ2-1	TRBV29-1
TGTACCAGCAGCGTAGACATCGGGGACAGGGGGCGCTTTGGCACCGGGGAGCTGTTTTTT	CTSSVDIGDRGRFGTGELFF	TRBD1	few	20	TRBJ2-2	TRBV9
TGTGCCAGCAGCTTCCTAGCGGTCGACCAGACCCAGTACTTC	CASSFLAVDQTQYF	TRBD2	few	14	TRBJ2-5	TRBV11-1
TGTGCCAGCAGCGGGGACAGTCGGGAAAAACTGTTTTTT	CASSGDSREKLFF	TRBD1	.	13	TRBJ1-4	TRBV5-8
TGTACCAGCTCACCACCGGGTACCGGGGAGCTGTTTTTT	CTSSPPGTGELFF	.	.	13	TRBJ2-2	TRBV18
TGCAGTGCTAAGGGACAATTTGAAGCTTTCTTT	CSAKGQFEAFF	.	.	11	TRBJ1-1	TRBV20-1
TGTGCCAGCAGTGAAGTTGAAGGGCTCCTTATTGAGACCCAGTTCTTC	CASSEVEGLLIETQFF	.	once	16	TRBJ2-1	TRBV2
TGTAGTGCTAACCCGACAGGTTCTAACTATGGCTACACCTTC	CSANPTGSNYGYTF	.	.	14	TRBJ1-2	TRBV20-1
TGTGCCATCAGTGAGCCGACAAAGATGAACACTGAAGCTTTCTTT	CAISEPTKMNTEAFF	.	.	15	TRBJ1-1	TRBV10-3
TGTGCCAGCAGCCCTAACGCGCGGACAGGGGGATACGAGCAGTACTTC	CASSPNARTGGYEQYF	TRBD1	.	16	TRBJ2-7	TRBV7-2
TGCGCCAGCAGGCCTACCGGGACAGGGGTAAATGAGCAGTTCTTC	CASRPTGTGVNEQFF	TRBD1	many	15	TRBJ2-1	TRBV5-1
TGCAGCGTTGACGTGGGGTGGGGCTACACCTTC	CSVDVGWGYTF	.	few	11	TRBJ1-2	TRBV29-1
TGTGCCAGCAGTTCCGGGACTAGCGGGTCGGAGACCCAGTACTTC	CASSSGTSGSETQYF	TRBD2	many	15	TRBJ2-5	TRBV12-3/TRBV12-4
TGTGCCAGCAGCTATGGACAGGGGGTAGAGACCCAGTACTTC	CASSYGQGVETQYF	TRBD1	many	14	TRBJ2-5	TRBV12-3/TRBV12-4
TGTGCCTGGAGTGCGCAGCAGAACACTGAAGCTTTCTTT	CAWSAQQNTEAFF	.	.	13	TRBJ1-1	TRBV30